These 7 T cell receptor beta chains were all obtained from the same sample, sequenced in a study of CD8+CD57+ T cells in acquired aplastic anemia (dated by TCRdb to 2016 to 2019). Sequencer: Illumina HiSeq 2000. TCR beta VDJ combination and CDR3 sequence profiling used genomic DNA as the template. TCRdb applied fastp at Q25 and MiXCR to the public reads, then kept only in-frame beta chains. Rows are unified per CDR3 protein, each entry keeping the most common DNA and genes. In all, the sample holds about 190,000 distinct CDR3 sequences, and under 55% of those were seen once. The biggest ten clones account for approximately 9.4% of the sample. Flow cytometry had shown CD8+CD57+ cell expansion in the patients selected for sequencing. Material: sorted CD4+, CD8+, or CD8+CD57+ T cells (not recorded which) from PBMCs. All receptors come from a human donor with aplastic anemia.

The chain joins TRBV10-3 to TRBJ1-6; 11 bases are shared with TRBD1. V was clipped by 6 bases and J by 2 bases; unmatched bases: 3. Per germline, CDR1 ENHRY and CDR2 SYGVKD. The CDR3 is 16 residues long. The CDR3 loop reads CAIRGQGGPYNSPLHF. The CDR3 coding sequence is TGTGCCATCAGGGGACAGGGGGGACCCTATAATTCACCCCTCCACTTT.

For this clonotype: A much bigger clone sits one base away, suggesting this may be a read error. Because the CDR3 is missing its conserved closing phenylalanine or tryptophan, this is likely a read error. This sequence joins TRBV4-1 and TRBJ1-5; D not certain. Germline CDR1 is MGHRA and CDR2 is YSYEKL. Trimming took 3 bases from V and 9 from J, leaving 18 bases between them. The CDR3 runs 15 residues. CDR3 amino acids: CASSQADLESRPQHL. CDR3 DNA sequence: TGCGCCAGCAGCCAGGCAGATCTCGAATCGCGGCCCCAGCATCTT.

This rearrangement joins TRBV10-2 to TRBJ2-3, with 8 nucleotides matching TRBD2. V was clipped by 0 bases and J by 4 bases; unmatched bases: 12. The germline V gene encodes CDR1 WSHSY and CDR2 SAAADI. The CDR3 covers 18 residues. CDR3 sequence reads: CASSESVLAGIQADTQYF. Here the CDR3 DNA reads TGCGCCAGCAGTGAGTCTGTCCTAGCGGGTATACAGGCAGATACGCAGTATTTT.

The chain carries TRBV2 and TRBJ2-7; D possibly matches TRBD1 or TRBD2 (5 bases each). V was trimmed by 7 bases and J by 6 bases, leaving 13 bases between them. The CDR3 contains 12 residues. The V gene's germline CDR1 is SNHLY and CDR2 FYNNEI. CDR3 coding DNA: TGTGCCAGCAATGGGGGTAGAGGCGAGCAGTACTTC. Protein sequence: CASNGGRGEQYF.

This sequence joins TRBV19 and TRBJ1-1, with TRBD1 matching 9 bases. Germline V gene sequence: CDR1 LNHDA, CDR2 SQIVND (reference sequence). V lost 6 bases, J lost 1 base, and 3 bases stayed unmatched. The CDR3 runs 14 residues. CDR3 DNA: TGTGCCAGTAGAAAGGGACAGGGGAACACTGAAGCTTTCTTT. This encodes CASRKGQGNTEAFF.

This sequence joins TRBV2 and TRBJ1-2; D is perhaps TRBD1 (5 bases). The CDR3 totals 11 residues. Germline-derived CDR1 and CDR2 are SNHLY and FYNNEI. Trimming took 7 bases from V and 4 from J, leaving 7 bases between them. The CDR3 region has the DNA TGTGCCAGCATGGGGGGCTATGGCTACACCTTC. Its translation: CASMGGYGYTF. Full variable domain (missing parts from reference TRBV2 and TRBJ1-2): EPEVTQTPSHQVTQMGQEVILRCVPISNHLYFYWYRQILGQKVEFLVSFYNNEISEKSEIFDDQFSVERPDGSNFTLKIRSTKLEDSAMYFCASMGGYGYTFGSGTRLTVV.

This clonotype was counted once. This sequence joins TRBV10-3 and TRBJ1-5; D is uncertain. The V end was cut by 3 bases, the J end by 3 bases, with 12 bases between. The CDR3 totals 15 residues. The V gene's germline CDR1 is ENHRY and CDR2 SYGVKD. The CDR3 DNA reads TGTGCCATCAGTGAAGAGTGGTGGTCCAATCAGCCCCAGCATTTT. This codes for CAISEEWWSNQPQHF.